The 27 T cell receptor beta chains below all came from one sample that was sequenced in a study of regulatory T cells in long-lasting Graves disease. Libraries of TCR beta came from iRepertoire HTBI primers plus Arm-PCR of CDR3 regions. Each CDR3 protein gets one entry after TCRdb re-called the multiplex PCR reads with MiXCR. The top ten clones hold roughly 8.9% of a sample with about 500,000 distinct CDR3 sequences, around 12% of them seen once. Documented time point: newly diagnosed GD, antithyroid drugs for less than 3 months. PBMCs provided the RNA from which the TCR library was made. Separately, the same data were catalogued under a study of T cells in Graves' hyperthyroidism and ophthalmopathy.

The sample consisted of peripheral blood mononuclear cells (PBMCs), taken at new diagnosis, from a patient treated with antithyroid drugs. These receptors were obtained from a woman in her 30s with Graves disease.

This clonotype was counted ten times or more. The V gene is TRBV11-3, the J gene TRBJ2-1, with no clear D. In germline, CDR1 is SGHNT, CDR2 YENEEA. CDR3 size: 11 residues. Trimming stripped 5 bases from V and 5 bases from J, with 4 bases between. CDR3 sequence (DNA): TGTGCCAGCAGCCAAGACAATGAGCAGTTCTTC. Its protein product is CASSQDNEQFF.

The chain combines TRBV9 with TRBJ1-2; 9 bases are a match to TRBD1. The CDR3 runs 16 residues. The germline CDR1 and CDR2 sequences are SGDLS and YYNGEE. V lost 3 bases to trimming and J lost 5 bases; unmatched junction nucleotides: 11. The chain's CDR3 is CASSAHGTGGAYGYTF. CDR3 DNA sequence: TGTGCCAGCAGCGCCCATGGTACAGGGGGCGCTTATGGCTACACCTTC.

There are many counts of this clonotype. The chain combines TRBV27 with TRBJ1-1; D gene uncertain. Germline CDR1 MNHEY, CDR2 SMNVEV (reference sequence). V was clipped by 4 bases and J by 1 base, with 10 bases between them. This CDR3 has 14 amino acids. The CDR3 nucleotides are TGTGCCAGCAGTTGGCAGCGCTGGAACACTGAAGCTTTCTTT. Translating gives CASSWQRWNTEAFF.

This clonotype was counted only a few times. At one end, the junction sequence differs from germline, possibly due to a read error. The CDR3 region is CTSSSGTAFVETQYF. CDR3 DNA sequence: TGTACCAGCAGTAGCGGGACAGCTTTTGTGGAGACCCAGTACTTC. The chain employs TRBV27 and TRBJ2-3; possibly TRBD2 for D (8 bases). TRBJ2-5 explains the end of the DNA better; the J call may be wrong. Germline lookup yields CDR1 MNHEY and CDR2 SMNVEV (reference sequence). The CDR3 totals 15 residues.

This clonotype was counted a few times. The chain links TRBV6-5 to TRBJ1-6; no clear D gene. Trimming cost V 6 bases and J 5 bases, with 11 bases left between them. This CDR3 region has 14 residues. The germline CDR1 and CDR2 sequences are MNHEY and SVGAGI. The CDR3 is CASSRMVDNSPLHF. CDR3 nucleotides: TGTGCCAGCAGCCGGATGGTGGATAATTCACCCCTCCACTTT.

This clonotype was counted ten times or more. In nucleotides, the CDR3 is TGTGCCAGCTGCTCTAACCCCTCGCGGGAAGAGACCCAGTACTTC. Its translation: CASCSNPSREETQYF. This rearrangement joins TRBV7-9 to TRBJ2-5, with TRBD2 as a possible D gene (5 bases). Germline CDR1 SEHNR, CDR2 FQNEAQ (reference sequence). V was cut by 8 bases and J by 3 bases, with 19 bases left in between. CDR3 length: 15 amino acids.

This clonotype has only a few counts. The chain is built from TRBV29-1 and TRBJ1-2, with D possibly matching TRBD1 (6 bases). The CDR3 runs to 15 residues. V lost 7 bases to trimming and J lost 1 base, with 19 bases between them. Germline loops: CDR1 SQVTM, CDR2 ANQGSEA. The CDR3 loop reads CSAQPRQGLNYGYTF. CDR3 in DNA: TGCAGCGCTCAACCCCGGCAGGGGCTTAACTATGGCTACACCTTC.

This clonotype was counted at least ten times. This sequence joins TRBV20-1 and TRBJ2-3, with 8 bases fitting TRBD2. This CDR3 comprises 13 residues. Germline V gene data show CDR1 as DFQATT and CDR2 as SNEGSKA (reference sequence). Trimming cost V 6 bases and J 1 base; bases outside gene matches: 3. The CDR3 DNA is TGCAGTGCCATGACTAGCGGCACAGATACGCAGTATTTT. Its protein product is CSAMTSGTDTQYF.

This clonotype showed up just once. This rearrangement joins TRBV6-5 to TRBJ2-5, with 11 bases identical to TRBD1. The CDR3 covers 18 residues. Germline CDR1 reads MNHEY; CDR2 reads SVGAGI. Trimming took 0 bases from V and 2 from J; bases not matched to a gene: 8. CDR3: CASSYSYSGTGGQETQYF. The CDR3 nucleotides are TGTGCCAGCAGTTACTCCTACTCCGGGACAGGGGGACAAGAGACCCAGTACTTC.

V and J are TRBV4-1 and TRBJ1-1; D unresolved. Germline values: CDR1 MGHRA, CDR2 YSYEKL. The CDR3 runs to 14 residues. Trimming pared 2 bases from V and 4 bases from J, leaving 11 bases between. CDR3 DNA: TGCGCCAGCAGCCAAATGCGGGGAGGCACTGAAGCTTTCTTT. It specifies CASSQMRGGTEAFF.

This clonotype was found many times. V usage is TRBV11-2 and J usage is TRBJ2-5; TRBD1 might be the D (5 bases). Germline CDR1 and CDR2: SGHAT and FQNNGV. Trimming took off 5 bases at V and 7 bases at J, with 17 bases between the two ends. This CDR3 has 14 residues. CDR3 protein: CASSPDSYPSTQYF. DNA of the CDR3: TGTGCCAGCAGCCCTGACAGTTACCCCTCGACCCAGTACTTC.

J is TRBJ1-2 and V is TRBV5-4; a weak D match, TRBD1 (6 bases). V was shortened by 3 bases and J by 9 bases, with 15 bases between the two germline ends. Germline CDR1 and CDR2: SGHNT and YYREEE (reference sequence). CDR3 size: 13 residues. CDR3 sequence reads: CASSSTGKMRYTF. The DNA of the CDR3 is TGTGCCAGCAGCTCAACAGGGAAAATGCGCTACACCTTC.

The rearrangement uses TRBV7-9 and TRBJ2-7, with 7 bases that match TRBD2. The CDR3 extends over 14 amino acids. J was trimmed by 2 bases and V by 7 bases; bases with no gene match: 8. Per germline, CDR1 SEHNR and CDR2 FQNEAQ (reference sequence). CDR3 DNA sequence: TGTGCCAGCAACTGGGAGGGACCAGCCTACGAGCAGTACTTC. Amino acids: CASNWEGPAYEQYF.

CDR3 coding DNA: TGTGCCAGCAGTGCTCCAGGGCGCTGGGGGAGAGCGGATGGCTACACCTTC. Protein: CASSAPGRWGRADGYTF. This chain uses TRBV25-1 with TRBJ1-2, with a tentative D call TRBD1 (5 bases). The CDR3 runs 17 residues. Deletions cut 4 bases from V and 6 bases from J, with 24 bases between. Germline V lookup: CDR1 MGHDK, CDR2 SYGVNS.

This clonotype showed up many times. The gene calls are TRBV6-1 and TRBJ1-1; possible D gene TRBD1, 6 bases. With 6 bases removed from V and 4 bases from J, the gap between germline ends came to 15 bases. There are 14 residues in the CDR3. Germline CDR1 is MNHNS and CDR2 is SASEGT. In DNA form, the CDR3 reads TGTGCCAGCAGAATGGTAGGGGGGACCACTGAAGCTTTCTTT. Residues: CASRMVGGTTEAFF.

This clonotype was picked up a small number of times. The V gene is TRBV20-1, the J gene TRBJ1-5, with D maybe TRBD1 (5 bases). CDR1 and CDR2 from the germline V gene are DFQATT and SNEGSKA (reference sequence). The CDR3 consists of 13 residues. V was trimmed by 3 bases and J by 7 bases, leaving 13 bases between them. CDR3 sequence: CSASWGRGQPQHF. In nucleotides, the CDR3 is TGCAGTGCTAGTTGGGGGAGGGGACAGCCCCAGCATTTT.

The chain carries TRBV7-9 and TRBJ2-2; 9 bases agree with TRBD2. CDR3 size: 16 residues. The V gene's germline CDR1 is SEHNR and CDR2 FQNEAQ (reference sequence). Trimming cost V 3 bases and J 5 bases; bases outside gene matches: 7. The CDR3 reads CASSFGLAGSTGELFF. The CDR3 DNA is TGTGCCAGCAGCTTTGGGCTAGCGGGAAGTACCGGGGAGCTGTTTTTT.

This clonotype came up many times. The chain employs TRBV10-3 and TRBJ1-6; TRBD1 is a possible D gene (6 bases). Trimming took off 6 bases at V and 6 bases at J, with 15 bases between the two ends. Germline V lookup: CDR1 ENHRY, CDR2 SYGVKD. The length of the CDR3 is 15 residues. CDR3 coding DNA: TGTGCCATCAGACGGGACAAATCCGCTAATTCACCCCTCCACTTT. It yields the protein CAIRRDKSANSPLHF.

The genes are TRBV19 and TRBJ1-1, with a weak D call TRBD1 (6 bases). Trimming removed 7 bases from V and 4 bases from J, with 13 bases in between. The CDR3 length is 13 residues. Germline V gene lookup returns CDR1 LNHDA and CDR2 SQIVND (reference sequence). The CDR3 region has the DNA TGTGCCAGTAAACAGGGTGCAAGCACTGAAGCTTTCTTT. It encodes CASKQGASTEAFF.

This clonotype was observed a handful of times. The chain links TRBV28 to TRBJ1-6; maybe TRBD1 (5 bases). The V end was cut by 2 bases, the J end by 2 bases, with 13 bases between. Looked up from germline, CDR1 is MDHEN and CDR2 is SYDVKM. The CDR3 is made up of 17 amino acids. CDR3 coding DNA: TGTGCCAGCAGTTTAGGTCAGGGTGGGACCTATAATTCACCCCTCCACTTT. Residues: CASSLGQGGTYNSPLHF.

This clonotype was picked up many times. The rearrangement joins TRBV10-3 to TRBJ2-7, with D maybe TRBD1 (6 bases). The CDR3 covers 15 residues. Germline V gene lookup returns CDR1 ENHRY and CDR2 SYGVKD. V was shortened by 0 bases and J by 4 bases, with 13 bases between the two germline ends. The DNA for the CDR3 is TGTGCCATCAGTGAGTCGGTTCCACAGGGATACGAGCAGTACTTC. Translation: CAISESVPQGYEQYF.

This clonotype was counted at least ten times. The chain uses TRBV11-2 and TRBJ2-3, with TRBD2 matching 7 bases. CDR3 length: 17 residues. CDR1 and CDR2 (germline): SGHAT, FQNNGV. J lost 1 base, V lost 1 base, and 8 bases had no gene match. The CDR3 sequence is CASSLVGSGLRTDTQYF. Written as DNA, the CDR3 is TGTGCCAGCAGCTTAGTGGGTAGCGGGCTTCGCACAGATACGCAGTATTTT.

CDR3 residues: CASSSGLGTYEQYF. In DNA form, the CDR3 reads TGTGCCAGCAGCTCGGGACTAGGGACCTACGAGCAGTACTTC. The rearrangement uses TRBV9 and TRBJ2-7; 8 nucleotides agree with TRBD2. V lost 4 bases and J lost 2; bases outside the gene matches: 5. CDR1 and CDR2 from the germline V gene are SGDLS and YYNGEE. CDR3 length: 14 amino acids.

The sample holds a few counts of this clonotype. This may come from a read error, since a much larger clone is one base off. CDR3 sequence reads: CASSTGGVNTEAFF. The CDR3 DNA follows: TGTGCCAGCAGCACAGGCGGGGTGAACACTGAAGCTTTCTTT. The chain links TRBV9 to TRBJ1-1, with D tentatively TRBD1 (5 bases). CDR3 length: 14 amino acids. Trimming removed 4 bases from V and 0 bases from J, with 10 bases in between. Germline V CDR1 and CDR2: SGDLS, YYNGEE. Drawing the rest from reference TRBV9 and TRBJ1-1, the complete variable domain is DSGVTQTPKHLITATGQRVTLRCSPRSGDLSVYWYQQSLDQGLQFLIQYYNGEERAKGNILERFSAQQFPDLHSELNLSSLELGDSALYFCASSTGGVNTEAFFGQGTRLTVV.

At least ten counts were recorded for this clonotype. The chain has TRBV2 and TRBJ1-5; tentatively, D is TRBD1 (5 bases). Between the trimmed V and J ends, which lost 0 bases and 9 bases, there was a span of 12 bases. CDR3 length: 14 residues. Germline V CDR1 and CDR2: SNHLY, FYNNEI. Written as DNA, the CDR3 is TGTGCCAGCAGTGAAGCAGCAGGGTGGTGGCCCCAGCATTTT. Translating gives CASSEAAGWWPQHF. The variable domain in full, with the rest retrieved from reference TRBV2 and TRBJ1-5, is EPEVTQTPSHQVTQMGQEVILRCVPISNHLYFYWYRQILGQKVEFLVSFYNNEISEKSEIFDDQFSVERPDGSNFTLKIRSTKLEDSAMYFCASSEAAGWWPQHFGDGTRLSIL.

V and J are TRBV5-1 and TRBJ2-7; 8 bases line up with TRBD2. V was pared by 4 bases and J by 0 bases, with 6 bases of the junction left unmatched. The CDR3 totals 15 residues. Germline V CDR1 and CDR2: SGHRS, YFSETQ. The CDR3 loop reads CASSTVAGFSYEQYF. The DNA for the CDR3 is TGCGCCAGCAGCACGGTAGCGGGGTTCTCCTACGAGCAGTACTTC. Together with reference TRBV5-1 and TRBJ2-7, the CDR3 gives the full variable domain: KAGVTQTPRYLIKTRGQQVTLSCSPISGHRSVSWYQQTPGQGLQFLFEYFSETQRNKGNFPGRFSGRQFSNSRSEMNVSTLELGDSALYLCASSTVAGFSYEQYFGPGTRLTVT.

This clonotype was observed many times. The chain joins TRBV27 to TRBJ1-6; D unresolved. There are 16 residues in the CDR3. From germline, CDR1 is MNHEY and CDR2 SMNVEV (reference sequence). V was trimmed by 5 bases and J by 0 bases, leaving 11 bases between them. This chain's CDR3 is CASSLTLSSYNSPLHF. CDR3 nucleotides: TGTGCCAGCAGTCTTACTTTGAGCTCCTATAATTCACCCCTCCACTTT.